Following are 5 T cell receptor beta chains from one sample sequenced in a study of shared clonotypes between healthy human individuals. Data came from immunoSEQ multiplex PCR; TCRdb stores just in-frame clones and leaves some out. The table has 950,000 to 1,100,000 clones, approximately 78% seen once; the top ten hold roughly 0.62%. The sample taken for sequencing was memory CD4+ T cells from PBMCs. As to subset: CD45RA-negative fraction. The receptors come from a man aged 18 to 30 in good health. Some clones in this sample may be carry-over from other donors' samples.

This chain joins TRBV6-6 and TRBJ2-7, with 9 nucleotides matching TRBD2. This CDR3 region has 15 residues. The germline V gene encodes CDR1 MNHNY and CDR2 SVGAGI (reference sequence). J was trimmed by 7 bases and V by 6 bases; bases with no gene match: 13. This CDR3 reads CASSSPRGSGGEQYF. The CDR3 nucleotides are TGTGCCAGCAGCTCCCCGCGGGGTAGCGGGGGTGAGCAGTACTTC.

V gene TRBV18 combines with J gene TRBJ2-1, with D tentatively TRBD2 (7 bases). Per the germline V gene, CDR1 is KGHSH and CDR2 is LQKENI. V lost 2 bases and J lost 9, with 11 bases in between. The CDR3 loop spans 13 amino acids. The CDR3 nucleotides read TGTGCCAGCTCACCAGAAGGGGGGGGTGAGCAGTTCTTC. Translating it yields CASSPEGGGEQFF. Full variable domain (missing parts from reference TRBV18 and TRBJ2-1): NAGVMQNPRHLVRRRGQEARLRCSPMKGHSHVYWYRQLPEEGLKFMVYLQKENIIDESGMPKERFSAEFPKEGPSILRIQQVVRGDSAAYFCASSPEGGGEQFFGPGTRLTVL.

This clone has a count of ten or more. The rearrangement links TRBV27 to TRBJ2-1, with D perhaps matching TRBD1 (5 bases). The ends were cut back, 1 base at V and 10 bases at J, with 11 bases in the middle. The CDR3 has 13 amino acids. The V gene's germline CDR1 is MNHEY and CDR2 SMNVEV (reference sequence). CDR3 DNA: TGTGCCAGCAGTTTATGGGGCGCAGGGGAGCAGTTCTTC. Translated: CASSLWGAGEQFF.

The sample holds a few counts of this clone. Different DNA sequences within this sample yield the same CDR3. This chain links TRBV4-3 with TRBJ2-2; TRBD2 agrees at 12 bases. Per the germline V gene, CDR1 is LGHNA and CDR2 is YSLEER. The V and J ends lost 1 base and 4 bases, in that order; junction bases with no gene match: 10. The CDR3 is made up of 19 amino acids. The CDR3 DNA follows: TGCGCCAGCAGCCAAGGTGGGCTAGCGGGAGGGCCGGGCACCGGGGAGCTGTTTTTT. As protein: CASSQGGLAGGPGTGELFF.

Of note for this clone: Other nucleotide sequences in the sample specify the same CDR3. The J gene is TRBJ2-5, the V gene TRBV18; D not certain. Trimming removed 0 bases from V and 5 bases from J, with 7 bases in between. Germline V gives CDR1 KGHSH, CDR2 LQKENI. The CDR3 length is 13 residues. This CDR3 is CASSPPSGETQYF. Here the CDR3 DNA reads TGTGCCAGCTCACCACCGTCTGGGGAGACCCAGTACTTC. Based on the CDR3 plus reference TRBV18 and TRBJ2-5, the full variable domain is NAGVMQNPRHLVRRRGQEARLRCSPMKGHSHVYWYRQLPEEGLKFMVYLQKENIIDESGMPKERFSAEFPKEGPSILRIQQVVRGDSAAYFCASSPPSGETQYFGPGTRLLVL.